This TCR beta chain was recovered during a study of patients and donors after allogeneic stem cell transplantation. TCRdb reprocessed the RT-PCR reads via MiXCR and lists one record per CDR3 protein. The table records roughly 880,000 distinct CDR3 sequences, roughly 17% of them present only once. This clonotype was detected many times. The specimen sequenced was blood, either unsorted or a sorted T cell fraction (not recorded which). This receptor was obtained from a human donor who was either an allogeneic HSCT recipient or a stem cell or donor lymphocyte infusion donor (not recorded which). It is not recorded whose cells these are; they may come from a transplant donor.

This CDR3 reads CASSFRGLYGYTF. CDR3 nucleotides: TGTGCCAGCAGTTTTAGGGGCCTCTATGGCTACACCTTC. The genes are TRBV12-3 or TRBV12-4 and TRBJ1-2; a weak D match, TRBD1 (5 bases). CDR3 length: 13 residues. The ends were cut back, 3 bases at V and 4 bases at J, with 9 bases in the middle.